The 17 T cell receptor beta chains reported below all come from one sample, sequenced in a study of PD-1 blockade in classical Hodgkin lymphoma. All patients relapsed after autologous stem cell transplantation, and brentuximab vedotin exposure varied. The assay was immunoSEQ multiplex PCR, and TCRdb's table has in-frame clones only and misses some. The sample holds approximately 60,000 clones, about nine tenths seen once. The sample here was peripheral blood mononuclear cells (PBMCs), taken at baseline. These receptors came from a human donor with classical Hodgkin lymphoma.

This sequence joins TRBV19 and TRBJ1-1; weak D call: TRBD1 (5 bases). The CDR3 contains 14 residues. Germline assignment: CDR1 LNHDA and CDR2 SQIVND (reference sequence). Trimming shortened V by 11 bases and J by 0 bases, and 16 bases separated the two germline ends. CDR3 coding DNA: TGTGCCTCCCAACCGGGACGGTTGAACACTGAAGCTTTCTTT. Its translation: CASQPGRLNTEAFF.

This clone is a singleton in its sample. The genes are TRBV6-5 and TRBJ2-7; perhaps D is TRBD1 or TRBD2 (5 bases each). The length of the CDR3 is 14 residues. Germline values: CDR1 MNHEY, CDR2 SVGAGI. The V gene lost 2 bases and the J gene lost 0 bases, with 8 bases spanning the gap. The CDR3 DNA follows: TGTGCCAGCAGTTACCGAGGGACCTCCTACGAGCAGTACTTC. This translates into CASSYRGTSYEQYF.

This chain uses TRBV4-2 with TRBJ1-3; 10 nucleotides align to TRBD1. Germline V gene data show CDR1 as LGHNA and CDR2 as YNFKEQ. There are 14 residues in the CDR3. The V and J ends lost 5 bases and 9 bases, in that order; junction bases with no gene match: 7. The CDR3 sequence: CASSYGTGEFTIYF. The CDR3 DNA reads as TGTGCCAGCAGCTATGGGACAGGGGAGTTCACCATATATTTT.

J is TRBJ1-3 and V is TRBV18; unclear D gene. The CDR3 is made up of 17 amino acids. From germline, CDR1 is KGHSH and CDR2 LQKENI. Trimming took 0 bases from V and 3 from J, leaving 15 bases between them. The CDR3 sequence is CASSPPRIGLFGNTIYF. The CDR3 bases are TGTGCCAGCTCACCACCTAGGATCGGGCTGTTTGGAAACACCATATATTTT.

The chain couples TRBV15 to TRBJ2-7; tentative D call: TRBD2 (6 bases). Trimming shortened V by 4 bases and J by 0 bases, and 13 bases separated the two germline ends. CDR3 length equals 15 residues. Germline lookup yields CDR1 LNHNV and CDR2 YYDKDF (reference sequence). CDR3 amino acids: CATSKPEGSSYEQYF. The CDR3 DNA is TGTGCCACCAGCAAGCCGGAGGGGAGCTCCTACGAGCAGTACTTC.

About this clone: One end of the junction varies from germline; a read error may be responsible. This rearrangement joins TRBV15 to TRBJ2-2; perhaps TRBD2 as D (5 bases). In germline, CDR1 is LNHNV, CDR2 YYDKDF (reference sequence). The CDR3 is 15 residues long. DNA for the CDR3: TGTGCCACCAGCAGAGATGCGTTTGAACACCGGGGAGCTGTTTTT. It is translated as CATSRDAFEHRGAVF. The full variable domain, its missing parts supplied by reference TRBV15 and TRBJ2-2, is DAMVIQNPRYQVTQFGKPVTLSCSQTLNHNVMYWYQQKSSQAPKLLFHYYDKDFNNEADTPDNFQSRRPNTSFCFLDIRSPGLGDTAMYLCATSRDAFEHRGAVFGEGSRLTVL.

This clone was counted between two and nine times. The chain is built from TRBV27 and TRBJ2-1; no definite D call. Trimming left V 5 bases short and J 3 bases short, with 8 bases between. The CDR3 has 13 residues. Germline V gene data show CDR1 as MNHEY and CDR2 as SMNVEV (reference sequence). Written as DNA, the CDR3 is TGTGCCAGCAGTATAGCTAGCTACAATGAGCAGTTCTTC. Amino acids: CASSIASYNEQFF.

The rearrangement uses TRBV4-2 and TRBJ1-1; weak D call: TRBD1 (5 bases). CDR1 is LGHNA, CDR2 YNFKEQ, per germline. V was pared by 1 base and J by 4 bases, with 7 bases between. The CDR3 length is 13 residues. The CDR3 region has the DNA TGTGCCAGCAGCCAAGTTGGGGGCACTGAAGCTTTCTTT. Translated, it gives CASSQVGGTEAFF.

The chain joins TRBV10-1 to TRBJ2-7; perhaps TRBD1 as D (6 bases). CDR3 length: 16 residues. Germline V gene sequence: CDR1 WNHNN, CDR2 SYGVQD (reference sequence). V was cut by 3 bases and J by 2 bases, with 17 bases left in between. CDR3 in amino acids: CASSEYRAFGTYEQYF. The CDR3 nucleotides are TGCGCCAGCAGTGAATACAGGGCTTTCGGTACCTACGAGCAGTACTTC.

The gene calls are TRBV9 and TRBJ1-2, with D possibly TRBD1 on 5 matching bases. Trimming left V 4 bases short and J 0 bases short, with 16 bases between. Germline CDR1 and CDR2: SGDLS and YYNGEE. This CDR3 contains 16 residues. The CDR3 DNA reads TGTGCCAGCAGCCCCTCTTACGGGGGAGCTAACTATGGCTACACCTTC. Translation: CASSPSYGGANYGYTF. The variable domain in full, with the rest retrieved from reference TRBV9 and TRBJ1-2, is DSGVTQTPKHLITATGQRVTLRCSPRSGDLSVYWYQQSLDQGLQFLIQYYNGEERAKGNILERFSAQQFPDLHSELNLSSLELGDSALYFCASSPSYGGANYGYTFGSGTRLTVV.

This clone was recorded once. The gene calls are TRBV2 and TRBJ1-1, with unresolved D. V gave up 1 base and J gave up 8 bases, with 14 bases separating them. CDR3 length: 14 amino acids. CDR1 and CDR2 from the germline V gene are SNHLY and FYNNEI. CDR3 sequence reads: CASSEGHAHGEAFF. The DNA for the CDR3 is TGTGCCAGCAGTGAAGGCCACGCGCACGGAGAAGCTTTCTTT.

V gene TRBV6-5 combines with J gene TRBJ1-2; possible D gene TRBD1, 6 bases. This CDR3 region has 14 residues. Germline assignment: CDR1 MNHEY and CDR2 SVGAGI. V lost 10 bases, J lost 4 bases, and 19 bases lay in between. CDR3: CAIHPGGSSYGYTF. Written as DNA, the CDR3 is TGTGCCATCCATCCGGGGGGCTCCTCCTATGGCTACACCTTC.

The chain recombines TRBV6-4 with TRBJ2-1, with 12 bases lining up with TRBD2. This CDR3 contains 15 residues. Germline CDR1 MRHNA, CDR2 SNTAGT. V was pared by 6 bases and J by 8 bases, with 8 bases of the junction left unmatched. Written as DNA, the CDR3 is TGTGCCAGCAGAAACACCGGGACTAGCGGGTATGAGCAGTTCTTC. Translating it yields CASRNTGTSGYEQFF.

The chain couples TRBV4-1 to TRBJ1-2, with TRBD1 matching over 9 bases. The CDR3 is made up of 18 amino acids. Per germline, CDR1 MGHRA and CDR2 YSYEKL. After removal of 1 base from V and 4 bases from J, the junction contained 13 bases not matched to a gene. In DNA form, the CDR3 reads TGCGCCAGCAGCCAAGGACTCCATGGACAGGGGAGCGGCTATGGCTACACCTTC. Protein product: CASSQGLHGQGSGYGYTF.

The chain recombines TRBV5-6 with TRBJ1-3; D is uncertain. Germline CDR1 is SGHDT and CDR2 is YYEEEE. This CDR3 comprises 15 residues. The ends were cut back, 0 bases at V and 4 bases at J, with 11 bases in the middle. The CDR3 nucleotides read TGTGCCAGCAGCTTGGCCGCAGGTCCGGGAAACACCATATATTTT. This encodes CASSLAAGPGNTIYF.

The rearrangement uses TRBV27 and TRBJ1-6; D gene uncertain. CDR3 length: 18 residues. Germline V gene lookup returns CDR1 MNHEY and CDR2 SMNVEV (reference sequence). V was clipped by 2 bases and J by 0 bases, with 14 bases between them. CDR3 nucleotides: TGTGCCAGCAGTTTAGGTTGGGGTGAGGGCTCCTATAATTCACCCCTCCACTTT. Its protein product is CASSLGWGEGSYNSPLHF.

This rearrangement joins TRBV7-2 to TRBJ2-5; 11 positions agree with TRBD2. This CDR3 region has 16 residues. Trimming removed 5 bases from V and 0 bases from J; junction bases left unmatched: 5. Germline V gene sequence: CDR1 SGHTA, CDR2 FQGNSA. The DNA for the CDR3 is TGTGCCAGCAGCCCACTAGCGGGGGAGAACCAAGAGACCCAGTACTTC. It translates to CASSPLAGENQETQYF.